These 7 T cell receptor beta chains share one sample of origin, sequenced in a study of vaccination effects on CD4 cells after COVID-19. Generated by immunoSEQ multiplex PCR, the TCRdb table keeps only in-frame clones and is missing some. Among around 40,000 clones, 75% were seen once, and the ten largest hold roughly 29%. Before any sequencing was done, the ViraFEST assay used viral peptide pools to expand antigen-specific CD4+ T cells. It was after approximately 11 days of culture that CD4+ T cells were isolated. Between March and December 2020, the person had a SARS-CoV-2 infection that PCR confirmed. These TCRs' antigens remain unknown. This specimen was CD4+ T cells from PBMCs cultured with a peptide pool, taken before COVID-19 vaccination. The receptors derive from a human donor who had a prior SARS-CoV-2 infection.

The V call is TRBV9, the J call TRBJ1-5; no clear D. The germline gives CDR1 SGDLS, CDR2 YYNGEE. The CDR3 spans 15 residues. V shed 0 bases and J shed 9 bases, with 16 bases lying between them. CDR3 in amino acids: CASSVGGDPRVPQHF. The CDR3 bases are TGTGCCAGCAGCGTAGGTGGAGACCCGCGGGTGCCCCAGCATTTT.

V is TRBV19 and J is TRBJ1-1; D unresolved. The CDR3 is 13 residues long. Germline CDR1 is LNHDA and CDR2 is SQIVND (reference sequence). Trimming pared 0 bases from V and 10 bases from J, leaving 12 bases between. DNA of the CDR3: TGTGCCAGTAGTATAGATTTAGGTCCTGGAGCTTTCTTT. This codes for CASSIDLGPGAFF.

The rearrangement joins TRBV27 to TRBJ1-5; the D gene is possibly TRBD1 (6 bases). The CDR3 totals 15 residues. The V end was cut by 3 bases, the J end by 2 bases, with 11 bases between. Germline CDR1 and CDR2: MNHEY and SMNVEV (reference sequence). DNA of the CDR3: TGTGCCAGCAGTTTTCAGGGGCGCGGCAATCAGCCCCAGCATTTT. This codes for CASSFQGRGNQPQHF.

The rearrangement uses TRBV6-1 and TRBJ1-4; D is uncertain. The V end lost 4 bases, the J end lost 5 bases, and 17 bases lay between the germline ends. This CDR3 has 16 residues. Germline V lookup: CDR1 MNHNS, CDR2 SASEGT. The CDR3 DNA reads TGTGCCAGCAGTGTGGGTCTGCGGGAGACCAATGAAAAACTGTTTTTT. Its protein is CASSVGLRETNEKLFF.

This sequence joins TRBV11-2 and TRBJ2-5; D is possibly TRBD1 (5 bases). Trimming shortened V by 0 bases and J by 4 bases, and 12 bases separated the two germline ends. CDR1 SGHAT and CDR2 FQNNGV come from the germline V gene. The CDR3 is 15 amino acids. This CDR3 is CASSLDGQGSETQYF. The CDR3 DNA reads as TGTGCCAGCAGCTTAGATGGGCAGGGTTCAGAGACCCAGTACTTC.

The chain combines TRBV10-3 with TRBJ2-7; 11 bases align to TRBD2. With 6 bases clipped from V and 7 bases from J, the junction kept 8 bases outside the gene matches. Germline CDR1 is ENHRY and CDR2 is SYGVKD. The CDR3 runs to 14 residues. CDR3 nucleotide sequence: TGTGCCATCAGCGGGACTAGCGGAGTCAGGGAGCAGTACTTC. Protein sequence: CAISGTSGVREQYF.

CDR3 nucleotides: TGTGCCAGCAGCTTAGGAGACAGGGTTAATGGCTACACCTTC. It codes for CASSLGDRVNGYTF. The chain couples TRBV11-3 to TRBJ1-2; 7 bases match TRBD1. After removal of 1 base from V and 6 bases from J, the junction contained 5 bases not matched to a gene. Germline V gives CDR1 SGHNT, CDR2 YENEEA. The CDR3 totals 14 residues.